The present T cell receptor (beta chain) was sequenced within a study of regulatory T cells in long-lasting Graves disease. The time point: newly diagnosed GD, antithyroid drugs for less than 3 months. After RNA was extracted from PBMCs, the TCR library was made from it. Investigators prepared the TCR beta libraries by applying iRepertoire HTBI primers and Arm-PCR of CDR3 regions. One entry per CDR3 protein, called by TCRdb with MiXCR from the multiplex PCR reads. The sample contains under 500,000 distinct CDR3 sequences, about a sixth of which appear only once. This clonotype occurred many times. Germline CDR1 reads MNHEY; CDR2 reads SMNVEV (reference sequence). The V and J ends lost 6 bases and 16 bases respectively, with 16 bases between them. This CDR3 has 11 residues. These data also featured in a second study, about T cells in Graves' hyperthyroidism and ophthalmopathy.

The V and J genes are TRBV27 and TRBJ2-1; D is tentatively TRBD1 or TRBD2 (5 bases each). The specimen comprised peripheral blood mononuclear cells (PBMCs), sampled at new diagnosis, from a patient treated with antithyroid drugs. The clonotype originates from a woman aged 30 to 39 with Graves disease. The CDR3 bases are TGTGCCAGCAGCCTCGGGACCCTATTTTTCTTC. As protein: CASSLGTLFFF.